These 10 T cell receptor beta chains were sequenced from one sample in a study of beta chain features in type 1 diabetes. Whole-study results and caveats: Shorter TCRB CDR3s, moderately but significantly so, marked every one of the four CD4+ subsets in Type 1 diabetes patients.

Their antigens are not known. Every bit of the isolated RNA underwent reverse transcription, so sequencing read expressed TCRB transcripts. Sequencing was performed with immunoSEQ multiplex PCR; in TCRdb, only in-frame clones are kept and a portion is missing. The sample carries roughly 230,000 clones, 9.5% to 13% recorded once. Source material: naive CD4+ T cells from blood. These receptor sequences come from a young man with type 1 diabetes.

This rearrangement joins TRBV5-4 to TRBJ1-2; D is unclear. With 4 bases removed from V and 3 bases from J, the gap between germline ends came to 10 bases. Germline V CDR1 and CDR2: SGHNT, YYREEE (reference sequence). The CDR3 length is 13 residues. The CDR3 spells CASSPAEHYGYTF. CDR3 nucleotide sequence: TGTGCCAGCAGCCCCGCCGAGCACTATGGCTACACCTTC.

The sample holds a few counts of this clone. The rearrangement links TRBV7-2 to TRBJ2-5; no clear D gene. In germline, CDR1 is SGHTA, CDR2 FQGNSA. The V and J ends lost 0 bases and 0 bases respectively, with 8 bases between them. The CDR3 covers 15 residues. CDR3 residues: CASSLASRNQETQYF. CDR3 bases: TGTGCCAGCAGCTTAGCATCGAGGAACCAAGAGACCCAGTACTTC.

The table lists this clone with a few counts. The rearrangement joins TRBV5-4 to TRBJ1-1; D is ambiguous. Trimming took 4 bases from V and 8 from J, leaving 18 bases between them. CDR1 is SGHNT, CDR2 YYREEE, per germline (reference sequence). CDR3 size: 14 residues. The CDR3 coding sequence is TGTGCCAGCAGCCCGGGAGGACGGGAGCGGGAAGCTTTCTTT. Translating gives CASSPGGREREAFF.

This clone was detected only a few times. The rearrangement links TRBV28 to TRBJ2-5; weak D call: TRBD2 (7 bases). This CDR3 has 13 residues. V lost 9 bases and J lost 5, with 16 bases in between. The germline CDR1 and CDR2 sequences are MDHEN and SYDVKM. DNA for the CDR3: TGTGCCAGTACCCTAGGGGGAGGGGAGACCCAGTACTTC. Its translation: CASTLGGGETQYF.

In its sample, this clone was seen a few times. The J gene is TRBJ2-7, the V gene TRBV7-9; D possibly corresponds to TRBD1 (5 bases). Germline values: CDR1 SEHNR, CDR2 FQNEAQ (reference sequence). The CDR3 contains 14 residues. V was pared by 5 bases and J by 4 bases, with 15 bases between. CDR3 nucleotide sequence: TGTGCCAGCAGCACCCTCCTAGGGGCTTACGAGCAGTACTTC. It yields the protein CASSTLLGAYEQYF.

V is TRBV27 and J is TRBJ2-2; TRBD1 matches at 7 bases. The V gene end was trimmed by 5 bases and the J gene end by 2 bases; junction bases not matched to a gene: 8. The CDR3 is 16 residues long. Germline CDR1 reads MNHEY; CDR2 reads SMNVEV (reference sequence). The CDR3 here is CASSLEGQANTGELFF. Written as DNA, the CDR3 is TGTGCCAGCAGTCTCGAAGGACAGGCCAACACCGGGGAGCTGTTTTTT.

This clone has more than one count but fewer than ten. V is TRBV5-1 and J is TRBJ2-2; 11 nucleotides agree with TRBD2. The CDR3 runs 16 residues. With 4 bases clipped from V and 4 bases from J, the junction kept 6 bases outside the gene matches. CDR1 and CDR2 (germline): SGHRS, YFSETQ. In DNA form, the CDR3 reads TGCGCCAGCAGCCCCGGGACTAGCGGAGTCACCGGGGAGCTGTTTTTT. It specifies CASSPGTSGVTGELFF.

This clone has just a few counts. The chain carries TRBV9 and TRBJ2-3; the D gene is possibly TRBD1 (5 bases). From germline, CDR1 is SGDLS and CDR2 YYNGEE. V lost 2 bases, J lost 4 bases, and 11 bases lay in between. There are 14 residues in the CDR3. CDR3 sequence (DNA): TGTGCCAGCAGCGTCAAATGGGGCGCAGATACGCAGTATTTT. It encodes CASSVKWGADTQYF.

J is TRBJ1-5 and V is TRBV9; D unclear. Per germline, CDR1 SGDLS and CDR2 YYNGEE. V gave up 2 bases and J gave up 2 bases, with 8 bases separating them. CDR3 length: 14 amino acids. The CDR3, as DNA: TGTGCCAGCAGCGTGGAGGCAGGCAATCAGCCCCAGCATTTT. It yields the protein CASSVEAGNQPQHF.

The chain links TRBV14 to TRBJ2-3; possibly TRBD2 for D (6 bases). CDR1 is SGHDN and CDR2 is FVKESK in the germline V gene. The CDR3 runs 12 residues. V was clipped by 4 bases and J by 6 bases, with 8 bases between them. DNA of the CDR3: TGTGCCAGCAGCCCGACTAGGGATACGCAGTATTTT. Its protein is CASSPTRDTQYF.